The 26 T cell receptor beta chains given below trace back to one sample, sequenced in a study of T-cell reconstitution after alpha-beta-depleted transplantation in children. During its preparation, the TCRbeta library received unique molecular identifiers. TCRdb reanalysed the PCR reads using MiXCR and keeps one entry per CDR3 protein. The repertoire includes about 540,000 distinct CDR3 sequences, about a sixth of them detected once, and less than 4% sits in the top ten. The source material was PBMCs from the stem cell graft donor, sampled from the stem cell graft. All receptors come from a human donor who donated a stem cell graft to a child with acute lymphoblastic leukemia.

This clonotype has a handful of counts. CDR3 in amino acids: CASSLVATGSGANVLTF. CDR3 nucleotide sequence: TGTGCCAGCAGCTTAGTAGCGACCGGCTCTGGGGCCAACGTCCTGACTTTC. J is TRBJ2-6 and V is TRBV7-8; maybe TRBD2 (5 bases). The germline V gene encodes CDR1 SGHVS and CDR2 FQNEAQ. Trimming took off 1 base at V and 0 bases at J, with 10 bases between the two ends. This CDR3 has 17 residues.

The table lists this clonotype with a count of one. This chain connects TRBV13 to TRBJ2-3; 11 positions agree with TRBD2. The CDR3 consists of 18 residues. The V gene's germline CDR1 is PRHDT and CDR2 FYEKMQ (reference sequence). The junction had 19 bases not matched to a gene; V was cut back by 7 bases and J by 7 bases. CDR3 DNA: TGTGCCAGCAACCGACTAGCGGGGACCAAGGGCGCACAACATACGCAGTATTTT. It specifies CASNRLAGTKGAQHTQYF. Drawing the rest from reference TRBV13 and TRBJ2-3, the complete variable domain is AAGVIQSPRHLIKEKRETATLKCYPIPRHDTVYWYQQGPGQDPQFLISFYEKMQSDKGSIPDRFSAQQFSDYHSELNMSSLELGDSALYFCASNRLAGTKGAQHTQYFGPGTRLTVL.

This clonotype was found a few times. The V call is TRBV18, the J call TRBJ1-2, with a weak D call TRBD1 (5 bases). V lost 0 bases and J 4 bases, leaving 15 bases between the germline ends. Germline lookup yields CDR1 KGHSH and CDR2 LQKENI. The CDR3 is 16 amino acids. The CDR3 is CASSPPEVRVVYGYTF. In nucleotides, the CDR3 is TGTGCCAGCTCACCACCGGAGGTCAGGGTGGTCTATGGCTACACCTTC.

The chain is built from TRBV20-1 and TRBJ1-1; D not resolved. There are 14 residues in the CDR3. The V gene lost 4 bases and the J gene lost 2 bases, with 14 bases spanning the gap. CDR1 and CDR2 (germline): DFQATT, SNEGSKA (reference sequence). CDR3 in amino acids: CSATSQLLNTEAFF. The CDR3 nucleotides read TGCAGTGCTACCTCACAGCTTCTAAACACTGAAGCTTTCTTT.

The gene calls are TRBV7-9 and TRBJ1-4, with 8 nucleotides matching TRBD1. J lost 4 bases, V lost 5 bases, and 12 bases had no gene match. In germline, CDR1 is SEHNR, CDR2 FQNEAQ (reference sequence). This CDR3 contains 17 residues. The CDR3 region is CASSATRQGSFNEKLFF. CDR3 bases: TGTGCCAGCAGCGCCACCCGACAGGGGAGCTTTAATGAAAAACTGTTTTTT.

This clonotype was found a few times. The chain has TRBV20-1 and TRBJ2-7, with TRBD2 matching 7 bases. V lost 6 bases to trimming and J lost 4 bases; unmatched junction nucleotides: 9. Germline CDR1 and CDR2: DFQATT and SNEGSKA (reference sequence). This CDR3 comprises 13 residues. The CDR3 loop reads CSAEGASGYEQYF. The CDR3 nucleotides are TGCAGTGCGGAAGGGGCTAGCGGATACGAGCAGTACTTC.

In this sample, this clonotype turned up a few times. The chain employs TRBV6-4 and TRBJ2-3; possible D gene TRBD1, 6 bases. Trimming removed 2 bases from V and 2 bases from J, with 11 bases in between. CDR3 size: 15 residues. The germline gives CDR1 MRHNA, CDR2 SNTAGT. The DNA for the CDR3 is TGTGCCAGCAGTGACCAGGGGCGCCCCACAGATACGCAGTATTTT. Its translation: CASSDQGRPTDTQYF.

The chain employs TRBV15 and TRBJ2-1, with D possibly matching TRBD2 (6 bases). With 1 base removed from V and 5 bases from J, the gap between germline ends came to 15 bases. This CDR3 is 16 amino acids long. Per germline, CDR1 LNHNV and CDR2 YYDKDF (reference sequence). The DNA of the CDR3 is TGTGCCACCAGCAGAGCTCGACTAGAGGGGAACAATGAGCAGTTCTTC. Translation: CATSRARLEGNNEQFF.

Note on this clonotype: At one of its ends the junction is not consistent with the germline gene, which may arise from a read error. This chain connects TRBV28 to TRBJ2-5; D remains unclear. The germline CDR1 and CDR2 sequences are MDHEN and SYDVKM. The CDR3 sequence is 12 residues long. Here the CDR3 DNA reads TGTGCCGGCAGTTCCCGTGCAGGGACCCAGTACTTC. This sequence encodes CAGSSRAGTQYF.

The chain carries TRBV5-1 and TRBJ2-2, with a possible D match to TRBD1 (5 bases). V lost 7 bases and J lost 8, with 9 bases in between. This CDR3 contains 11 residues. Germline CDR1 reads SGHRS; CDR2 reads YFSETQ. The CDR3 DNA reads as TGCGCCAGCGGGGCTTCTGGGGAGCTGTTTTTT. Translating it yields CASGASGELFF.

V and J are TRBV12-3 or TRBV12-4 and TRBJ2-5; no definite D call. The CDR3 spans 17 residues. V was pared by 5 bases and J by 4 bases, with 23 bases between. CDR3 nucleotides: TGTGCCAGCAGTATCCGGGCCAGTCGCCGTTGGGGAGAGACCCAGTACTTC. Its translation is CASSIRASRRWGETQYF.

The chain combines TRBV20-1 with TRBJ2-7; TRBD2 is a possible D gene (6 bases). Trimming left V 8 bases short and J 3 bases short, with 17 bases between. This CDR3 has 13 amino acids. Per the germline V gene, CDR1 is DFQATT and CDR2 is SNEGSKA (reference sequence). CDR3 residues: CSFEASALYEQYF. The CDR3 nucleotides are TGCAGTTTCGAGGCTAGCGCACTCTACGAGCAGTACTTC.

The chain is built from TRBV11-2 and TRBJ2-1; TRBD2 agrees at 10 bases. Germline assignment: CDR1 SGHAT and CDR2 FQNNGV. This CDR3 has 17 residues. The J segment lost 5 bases and the V segment lost 3 bases, leaving 10 bases of the junction unmatched. CDR3 sequence reads: CASSFGLAGATNNEQFF. CDR3 bases: TGTGCCAGCAGCTTCGGTCTAGCGGGAGCTACTAACAATGAGCAGTTCTTC.

In this sample, this clonotype turned up a few times. The chain carries TRBV6-1 and TRBJ2-1; D call uncertain. Per germline, CDR1 MNHNS and CDR2 SASEGT. This CDR3 is built from 14 residues. The V gene lost 6 bases and the J gene lost 8 bases, with 17 bases spanning the gap. CDR3 protein: CASRTSVRADEQFF. In DNA, the CDR3 is TGTGCCAGCAGAACCTCCGTTAGGGCCGATGAGCAGTTCTTC.

As to this clonotype: A read error may explain this, as a much larger clone is one base away. CDR3 sequence (DNA): TGTGCCGGCTCACCACGGGGGCCCACTGAAGCTTTCTTT. This encodes CAGSPRGPTEAFF. The chain uses TRBV18 and TRBJ1-1; D perhaps matches TRBD1 (6 bases). CDR1 and CDR2 (germline): KGHSH, LQKENI. The CDR3 sequence is 13 residues long.

This clonotype was observed a handful of times. The chain is built from TRBV27 and TRBJ2-1; D uncertain. Trimming cost V 3 bases and J 7 bases, with 13 bases left between them. There are 14 residues in the CDR3. Germline loops: CDR1 MNHEY, CDR2 SMNVEV (reference sequence). The CDR3 DNA reads as TGTGCCAGCAGTTTTTCGTTTACAGTAAATGAGCAGTTCTTC. Protein product: CASSFSFTVNEQFF.

This clonotype was observed a few times. This rearrangement joins TRBV5-1 to TRBJ1-6; D is unresolved. There are 17 residues in the CDR3. Trimming left V 0 bases short and J 2 bases short, with 12 bases between. The germline CDR1 and CDR2 sequences are SGHRS and YFSETQ. The CDR3, as DNA: TGCGCCAGCAGCTTGGGGGCCCGGGGAACCTATAATTCACCCCTCCACTTT. This gives the protein CASSLGARGTYNSPLHF.

This clonotype was recorded a few times. The chain joins TRBV7-9 to TRBJ2-7, with 7 nucleotides matching TRBD1. CDR3 length: 13 residues. Germline values: CDR1 SEHNR, CDR2 FQNEAQ (reference sequence). The J segment lost 4 bases and the V segment lost 2 bases, leaving 2 bases of the junction unmatched. The CDR3 region is CASSLQGEYEQYF. CDR3 in DNA: TGTGCCAGCAGCTTACAGGGGGAATACGAGCAGTACTTC. Variable domain in full (rest from reference TRBV7-9 and TRBJ2-7): DTGVSQNPRHKITKRGQNVTFRCDPISEHNRLYWYRQTLGQGPEFLTYFQNEAQLEKSRLLSDRFSAERPKGSFSTLEIQRTEQGDSAMYLCASSLQGEYEQYFGPGTRLTVT.

In this sample, this clonotype turned up a few times. The chain has TRBV5-5 and TRBJ1-1, with TRBD1 matching over 7 bases. The CDR3 totals 14 residues. Germline CDR1 and CDR2: SGHKS and YYEKEE (reference sequence). With 2 bases clipped from V and 4 bases from J, the junction kept 5 bases outside the gene matches. CDR3 coding DNA: TGTGCCAGCAGCTTAATGACAGGGCCCACTGAAGCTTTCTTT. This translates into CASSLMTGPTEAFF.

The gene calls are TRBV5-1 and TRBJ2-2; 8 bases match TRBD2. The CDR3 is 15 amino acids. CDR1 is SGHRS, CDR2 YFSETQ, per germline. Trimming removed 4 bases from V and 6 bases from J; junction bases left unmatched: 8. The CDR3 DNA sequence: TGCGCCAGCAGCAATCCGGGACTAGGGGCCGGGGAGCTGTTTTTT. It encodes CASSNPGLGAGELFF.

In this sample, this clonotype turned up a few times. The rearrangement links TRBV27 to TRBJ1-3; D call uncertain. The germline gives CDR1 MNHEY, CDR2 SMNVEV (reference sequence). V was pared by 2 bases and J by 0 bases, with 8 bases between. The CDR3 is 15 residues long. The CDR3 region has the DNA TGTGCCAGCAGTTTAACGGCAGGCTCTGGAAACACCATATATTTT. Its translation: CASSLTAGSGNTIYF.

This clonotype appeared a few times. The chain is built from TRBV29-1 and TRBJ1-2; D ambiguous. The germline V gene encodes CDR1 SQVTM and CDR2 ANQGSEA. Between the trimmed V and J ends, which lost 6 bases and 8 bases, there was a span of 13 bases. This CDR3 contains 11 residues. Here the CDR3 DNA reads TGCAGCGTCGTGTGGTCCGACGGCTACACCTTC. Translation gives CSVVWSDGYTF.

This clonotype was detected a few times. This rearrangement joins TRBV27 to TRBJ2-7; TRBD2 agrees at 10 bases. The CDR3 extends over 16 amino acids. Germline V gene lookup returns CDR1 MNHEY and CDR2 SMNVEV (reference sequence). After removal of 4 bases from V and 0 bases from J, the junction contained 6 bases not matched to a gene. The CDR3 bases are TGTGCCAGCAGTTCCCAAAGCGGGAGGGTCTCCTACGAGCAGTACTTC. Its translation is CASSSQSGRVSYEQYF.

In its sample, this clonotype was seen a few times. The J gene is TRBJ2-7, the V gene TRBV5-1, with D possibly TRBD1 on 6 matching bases. Germline-derived CDR1 and CDR2 are SGHRS and YFSETQ. Between the trimmed V and J ends, which lost 2 bases and 2 bases, there was a span of 17 bases. CDR3 size: 16 residues. CDR3: CASSLPPGTTTYEQYF. CDR3 sequence (DNA): TGCGCCAGCAGCTTACCTCCCGGGACAACTACCTACGAGCAGTACTTC.

The chain combines TRBV7-9 with TRBJ2-1, with 14 bases that match TRBD2. The CDR3 runs 16 residues. The V and J ends lost 5 bases and 8 bases, in that order; junction bases with no gene match: 8. CDR1 SEHNR and CDR2 FQNEAQ come from the germline V gene (reference sequence). The CDR3 region has the DNA TGTGCCAGCAGCGTCCCGACTAGCGGGAGGGCTTATGAGCAGTTCTTC. The encoded protein is CASSVPTSGRAYEQFF.

This clonotype was detected a few times. This chain uses TRBV29-1 with TRBJ2-1, with TRBD2 matching over 11 bases. CDR1 and CDR2 from the germline V gene are SQVTM and ANQGSEA. V was clipped by 5 bases and J by 5 bases; unmatched bases: 5. The CDR3 length is 14 residues. The CDR3, as DNA: TGCAGCGTTCTGGGGACTAGCGGCCACAATGAGCAGTTCTTC. Its translation is CSVLGTSGHNEQFF.